The clone carrying this TCR beta chain was seen a handful of times. The record originates from a study of blood T cell repertoires in COVID-19. In the study overall: COVID-19 samples collected from the United States, Italy and Spain covered acute and convalescent phases. The analysed material was cDNA or gDNA that came from T cells, B-cell-depleted T cells, or PBMCs.

V lost 4 bases to trimming and J lost 0 bases; unmatched junction nucleotides: 6. The germline CDR1 and CDR2 sequences are SEHNR and FQNEAQ (reference sequence). The CDR3 sequence is 17 residues long. In the authors' workflow: Quantification of nucleated cells was approximated via reference gene primer amplification. Assay used: immunoSEQ multiplex PCR; TCRdb lists only in-frame clones, some missing. V, J and clone size reflect that table, while D and trimming were determined from the DNA. The repertoire has some 60,000 clones, 65% to 90% of them found once; the top ten carry around 19%. The sample comprised peripheral blood. This sequence originates from a human donor in a cohort sampled during active COVID-19. The V call is TRBV7-9, the J call TRBJ2-2, with 9 bases lining up with TRBD2. CDR3 in amino acids: CASSSKRGAPNTGELFF. CDR3 nucleotide sequence: TGTGCCAGCAGCTCTAAGCGGGGGGCCCCGAACACCGGGGAGCTGTTTTTT.